This T cell receptor (beta chain) was sequenced in a study of blood T cell repertoires in COVID-19. Across the whole study: Researchers got acute and convalescent COVID-19 samples from the United States, Italy and Spain. Sample material is recorded as cDNA or gDNA derived from T cells, B-cell-depleted T cells, or PBMCs.

In the authors' workflow: Reference gene primers were amplified, and this amplification served to estimate nucleated cell counts. The table came from immunoSEQ multiplex PCR; TCRdb's copy has only in-frame clones and leaves some out. V, J and clone size derive from that table, while D and trimming were established from the DNA sequence. This sample yields about 99,000 clones, of which approximately 86% are seen a single time; 10% to 15% belongs to the top ten. J lost 4 bases, V lost 5 bases, and 5 bases had no gene match. Per germline, CDR1 SGHVS and CDR2 FQNEAQ. The CDR3 contains 14 residues. The TCR was taken from a woman aged 60 to 75 in a cohort sampled during active or convalescent COVID-19. The rearrangement joins TRBV7-8 to TRBJ1-1; 9 bases fit TRBD1. The sequenced sample was peripheral blood. This CDR3 is CASSPGTGSTEAFF. Written as DNA, the CDR3 is TGTGCCAGCAGCCCCGGGACAGGGAGCACTGAAGCTTTCTTT. Supplemented by reference TRBV7-8 and TRBJ1-1, the full variable domain reads GAGVSQSPRYKVAKRGQDVALRCDPISGHVSLFWYQQALGQGPEFLTYFQNEAQLDKSGLPSDRFFAERPEGSVSTLKIQRTQQEDSAVYLCASSPGTGSTEAFFGQGTRLTVV.